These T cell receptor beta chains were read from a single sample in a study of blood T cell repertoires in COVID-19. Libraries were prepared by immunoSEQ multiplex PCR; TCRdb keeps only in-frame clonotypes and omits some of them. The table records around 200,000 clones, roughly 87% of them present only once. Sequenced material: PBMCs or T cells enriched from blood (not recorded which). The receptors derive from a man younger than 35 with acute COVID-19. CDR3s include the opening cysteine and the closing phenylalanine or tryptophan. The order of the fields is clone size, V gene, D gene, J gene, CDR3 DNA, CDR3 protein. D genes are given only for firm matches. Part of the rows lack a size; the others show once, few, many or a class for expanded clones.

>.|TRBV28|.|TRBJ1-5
TGTGCCAGCAGTTACGCGTCAAGGGGTAGGTCTGAGCAGCCCCAGCATTTT
CASSYASRGRSEQPQHF
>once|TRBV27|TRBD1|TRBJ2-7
TGTGCCAGCAGGACGGACAGGGGGCTGATCTACGAGCAGTACTTC
CASRTDRGLIYEQYF
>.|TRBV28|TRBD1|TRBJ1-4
TGTGCCAGCAGTGAGGGACAGTCAAATGAAAAACTGTTTTTT
CASSEGQSNEKLFF
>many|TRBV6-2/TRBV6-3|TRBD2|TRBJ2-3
TGTGCCAGCAGTTACGCGAGCGGGAGTGGTGCAGATACGCAGTATTTT
CASSYASGSGADTQYF
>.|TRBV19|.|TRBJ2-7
TGTGCCAGTAGTATAGGACAGGACGAGCAGTACTTC
CASSIGQDEQYF
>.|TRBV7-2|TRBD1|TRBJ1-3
TGTGCCAGCAGCGCAGAGACAGGGGGCTCTGGAAACACCATATATTTT
CASSAETGGSGNTIYF
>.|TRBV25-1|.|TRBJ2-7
TGTGCCAGCAGTGAAGAGGGGGGGTTCTACGAGCAGTACTTC
CASSEEGGFYEQYF
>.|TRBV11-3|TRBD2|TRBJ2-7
TGTGCCAGCAGCTCGCCGACTAGCGGCTTGGCCTACGAGCAGTACTTC
CASSSPTSGLAYEQYF
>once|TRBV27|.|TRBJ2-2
TGTGCCAGCAGTTTATTGAGAGTCGGGGGTACCGGGGAGCTGTTTTTT
CASSLLRVGGTGELFF
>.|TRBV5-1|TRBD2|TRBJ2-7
TGCGCCAGCAGCGGAGGGACTAGCGGGAGTGGCGAGCAGTACTTC
CASSGGTSGSGEQYF
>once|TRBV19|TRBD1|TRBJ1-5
TGTGCCAGTAGTATGGGTCAGGGGGCCAAACGGAGGAATCAGCCCCAGCATTTT
CASSMGQGAKRRNQPQHF
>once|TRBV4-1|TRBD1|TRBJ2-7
TGCGCCAGCAGCCAAGGCCTCAGGGGGCGCGCCCTCTCCTACGAGCAGTACTTC
CASSQGLRGRALSYEQYF
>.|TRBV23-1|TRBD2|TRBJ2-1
TGCGCCAGCAGTCAAACTCGTATAGCGGGACTTTGCAATGAGCAGTTCTTC
CASSQTRIAGLCNEQFF
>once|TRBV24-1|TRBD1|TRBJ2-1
TGTGCCACCAGTGACGTCAGGGGGCCCGGTGAGCAGTTCTTC
CATSDVRGPGEQFF
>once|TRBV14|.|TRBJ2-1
TGTGCCAGCAGCCAACCCCCCGCGGGTGAGCAGTTCTTC
CASSQPPAGEQFF
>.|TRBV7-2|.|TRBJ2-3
TGTGCCAGCAGCTCGAATACACAAACGCAGTATTTT
CASSSNTQTQYF
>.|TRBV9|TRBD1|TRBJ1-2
TGTGCCAGCAGCGATGGACAGGCAAGCACCTCGCCTGGCTACACCTTC
CASSDGQASTSPGYTF
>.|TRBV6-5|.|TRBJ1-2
TGTGCCAGCACGCTGGGTGGTACGGCCGGGGGCTACACCTTC
CASTLGGTAGGYTF
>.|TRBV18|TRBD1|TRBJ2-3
TGTGCCAGCTCATCCTACCGGGACAGGATCCCTAGCACAGATACGCAGTATTTT
CASSSYRDRIPSTDTQYF
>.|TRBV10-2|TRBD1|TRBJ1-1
TGCGCCAGCAGTTTGCGGGACAGGGGTGCTTTCTTT
CASSLRDRGAFF
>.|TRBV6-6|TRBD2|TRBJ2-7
TGTGCCAGCAGTTACCAGCGGGAGGCCCACGAGCAGTACTTC
CASSYQREAHEQYF
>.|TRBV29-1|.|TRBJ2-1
TGCAGTGGGGGGTTGGGCCGTGAGCAGTTCTTC
CSGGLGREQFF
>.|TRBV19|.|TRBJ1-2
TGTGCCAGTAGTCTCCGGTATGGCTACACCTTC
CASSLRYGYTF
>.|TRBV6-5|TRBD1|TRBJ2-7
TGTGCCAGCAGCTCGGACAGGGGCTCGTACGAGCAGTACTTC
CASSSDRGSYEQYF
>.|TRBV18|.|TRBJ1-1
TGTGCCAGCTCACCACCGGTAAGGGACGGGGACTCGGCTTTCTTT
CASSPPVRDGDSAFF
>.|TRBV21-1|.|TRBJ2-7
TGTGCCAGCAGCAATGGGCCCTCCTACGAGCAGTACTTC
CASSNGPSYEQYF
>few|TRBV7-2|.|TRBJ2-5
TGTGCCAGCAGCCCTCCAGGGGAGCAAGAGACCCAGTACTTC
CASSPPGEQETQYF
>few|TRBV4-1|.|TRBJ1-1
TGCGCCAGCAGCCAAGTCTCGGCCAGGGCCACCATGAACACTGAAGCTTTCTTT
CASSQVSARATMNTEAFF
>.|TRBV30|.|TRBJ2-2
TGTGCCTGGATACAGGCCAACACCGGGGAGCTGTTTTTT
CAWIQANTGELFF
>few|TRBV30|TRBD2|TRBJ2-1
TGTGCCTGGAGTGTACCCCCAGGACTAGCGGGAGGCCTATACAATGAGCAGTTCTTC
CAWSVPPGLAGGLYNEQFF